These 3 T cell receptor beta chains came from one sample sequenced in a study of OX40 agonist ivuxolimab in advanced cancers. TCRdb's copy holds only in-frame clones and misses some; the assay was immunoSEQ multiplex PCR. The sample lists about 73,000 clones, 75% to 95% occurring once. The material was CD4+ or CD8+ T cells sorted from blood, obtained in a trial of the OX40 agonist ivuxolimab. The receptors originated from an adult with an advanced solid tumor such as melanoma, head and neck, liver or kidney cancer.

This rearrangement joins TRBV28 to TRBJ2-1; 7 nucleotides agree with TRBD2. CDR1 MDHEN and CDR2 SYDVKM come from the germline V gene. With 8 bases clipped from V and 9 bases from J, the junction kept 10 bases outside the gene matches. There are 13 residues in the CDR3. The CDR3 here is CASLSTSLGEQFF. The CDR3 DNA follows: TGTGCCAGCCTATCGACTAGCCTTGGTGAGCAGTTCTTC.

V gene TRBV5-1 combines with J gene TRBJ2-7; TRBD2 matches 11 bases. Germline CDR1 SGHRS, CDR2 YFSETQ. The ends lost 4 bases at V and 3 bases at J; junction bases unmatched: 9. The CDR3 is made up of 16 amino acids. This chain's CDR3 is CASSPMTSGTVYEQYF. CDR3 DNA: TGCGCCAGCAGCCCAATGACTAGCGGGACCGTCTACGAGCAGTACTTC.

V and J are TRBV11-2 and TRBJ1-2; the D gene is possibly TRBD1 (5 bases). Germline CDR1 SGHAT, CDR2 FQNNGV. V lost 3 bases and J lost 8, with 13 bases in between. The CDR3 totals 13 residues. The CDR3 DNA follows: TGTGCCAGCAGCTTCGGGGGAGCGGGGGGCTACACCTTC. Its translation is CASSFGGAGGYTF.